Listed here are 23 T cell receptor beta chains from one sample, sequenced in a study of blood T cell repertoires in COVID-19. The assay was immunoSEQ multiplex PCR, and TCRdb's table has in-frame clones only and misses some. The sample carries 390,000 or so clones, around four fifths recorded once. The source material was PBMCs or T cells enriched from blood (not recorded which). The receptors were sampled from a woman aged 45-65 years who had recovered from COVID-19.

V is TRBV29-1 and J is TRBJ2-2; 11 nucleotides agree with TRBD2. There are 15 residues in the CDR3. Germline values: CDR1 SQVTM, CDR2 ANQGSEA. The V and J ends lost 1 base and 5 bases, in that order; junction bases with no gene match: 3. The CDR3 loop is CSVEGPSGRTGELFF. The CDR3 region has the DNA TGCAGCGTTGAAGGTCCTAGCGGGAGGACCGGGGAGCTGTTTTTT.

The V gene is TRBV30, the J gene TRBJ1-4, with D possibly matching TRBD1 (5 bases). The germline V gene has CDR1 GTSNPN and CDR2 SVGIG (reference sequence). This CDR3 spans 13 amino acids. V gave up 6 bases and J gave up 7 bases, with 15 bases separating them. The CDR3 spells CACIRARSEKLFF. In DNA, the CDR3 is TGTGCCTGCATCAGGGCAAGGAGTGAAAAACTGTTTTTT.

This chain links TRBV30 with TRBJ1-3; the D gene is possibly TRBD1 (5 bases). The CDR3 extends over 12 amino acids. Germline lookup yields CDR1 GTSNPN and CDR2 SVGIG (reference sequence). The germline V and J ends were trimmed by 4 bases and 3 bases, with 7 bases remaining between them. CDR3 amino acids: CAWKGDGNTIYF. The CDR3 DNA follows: TGTGCCTGGAAAGGGGATGGAAACACCATATATTTT. Filled out from reference TRBV30 and TRBJ1-3, the complete variable domain reads SQTIHQWPATLVQPVGSPLSLECTVEGTSNPNLYWYRQAAGRGLQLLFYSVGIGQISSEVPQNLSASRPQDRQFILSSKKLLLSDSGFYLCAWKGDGNTIYFGEGSWLTVV.

The gene calls are TRBV7-6 and TRBJ2-7; 9 bases align to TRBD1. The CDR3 is made up of 16 amino acids. Germline V gene lookup returns CDR1 SGHVS and CDR2 FNYEAQ. The junction had 4 bases not matched to a gene; V was cut back by 1 base and J by 0 bases. The DNA for the CDR3 is TGTGCCAGCAGCTTAGGTGGGACAGGGAGCTCCTACGAGCAGTACTTC. Amino acids: CASSLGGTGSSYEQYF.

A single count supports this clone. In the same sample, other DNA sequences code for this CDR3. The rearrangement links TRBV5-1 to TRBJ2-3, with D maybe TRBD1 (6 bases). The V gene's germline CDR1 is SGHRS and CDR2 YFSETQ. This CDR3 spans 13 amino acids. Trimming shortened V by 1 base and J by 6 bases, and 9 bases separated the two germline ends. Written as DNA, the CDR3 is TGCGCCAGCAGCTTGTCCACAGGGGATACGCAGTATTTT. It translates to CASSLSTGDTQYF. Full variable domain (rest looked up from reference TRBV5-1 and TRBJ2-3): KAGVTQTPRYLIKTRGQQVTLSCSPISGHRSVSWYQQTPGQGLQFLFEYFSETQRNKGNFPGRFSGRQFSNSRSEMNVSTLELGDSALYLCASSLSTGDTQYFGPGTRLTVL.

The chain couples TRBV7-2 to TRBJ1-1, with TRBD1 identical over 12 bases. After removal of 3 bases from V and 4 bases from J, the junction contained 3 bases not matched to a gene. The CDR3 has 15 residues. Germline CDR1 SGHTA, CDR2 FQGNSA. As DNA, the CDR3 is TGTGCCAGCAGCTTCGGGACAGGGGGCTCCACTGAAGCTTTCTTT. Its translation: CASSFGTGGSTEAFF. Drawing the rest from reference TRBV7-2 and TRBJ1-1, the complete variable domain is GAGVSQSPSNKVTEKGKDVELRCDPISGHTALYWYRQSLGQGLEFLIYFQGNSAPDKSGLPSDRFSAERTGGSVSTLTIQRTQQEDSAVYLCASSFGTGGSTEAFFGQGTRLTVV.

V is TRBV6-2 or TRBV6-3 and J is TRBJ2-2; 7 nucleotides align to TRBD1. After removal of 1 base from V and 2 bases from J, the junction contained 7 bases not matched to a gene. The germline V gene encodes CDR1 MNHEY and CDR2 SVGEGT. The CDR3 is 17 amino acids. The CDR3 reads CASSYLGQHINTGELFF. As DNA, the CDR3 is TGTGCCAGCAGTTACTTGGGACAGCACATAAACACCGGGGAGCTGTTTTTT.

In its sample, this clone was seen a few times. The rearrangement links TRBV4-1 to TRBJ2-1, with TRBD2 identical over 9 bases. The CDR3 extends over 18 amino acids. Trimming took 1 base from V and 5 from J; bases not matched to a gene: 12. CDR1 is MGHRA and CDR2 is YSYEKL in the germline V gene. The CDR3 DNA reads TGCGCCAGCAGCCAAGGAAGGGCAGCGGGGGGCTTACACAATGAGCAGTTCTTC. It specifies CASSQGRAAGGLHNEQFF.

The J gene is TRBJ2-7, the V gene TRBV2; 11 positions agree with TRBD2. This CDR3 contains 16 residues. Trimming took 9 bases from V and 2 from J; bases not matched to a gene: 12. Germline CDR1 SNHLY, CDR2 FYNNEI. The CDR3 DNA sequence: TGTGCCAGGACCAAACTAGCGGGAGTTGGTACCTACGAGCAGTACTTC. It translates to CARTKLAGVGTYEQYF.

This clone showed up just a few times. The chain combines TRBV5-4 with TRBJ2-7; 7 nucleotides line up with TRBD1. The germline gives CDR1 SGHNT, CDR2 YYREEE (reference sequence). J gave up 1 base and V 0 bases, and 4 bases lay outside the gene matches. CDR3 length equals 15 residues. In DNA, the CDR3 is TGTGCCAGCAGCTTGGGGGCAGGGGGTTCCTACGAGCAGTACTTC. This translates into CASSLGAGGSYEQYF.

This clone was observed a single time. DNA for the CDR3: TGTGCCAGCAGTACTACAATGGCAACTAATGAAAAACTGTTTTTT. As protein: CASSTTMATNEKLFF. The V and J genes are TRBV25-1 and TRBJ1-4; D uncertain. Between the trimmed V and J ends, which lost 5 bases and 0 bases, there was a span of 10 bases. CDR3 size: 15 residues. Germline-derived CDR1 and CDR2 are MGHDK and SYGVNS.

The rearrangement uses TRBV7-9 and TRBJ2-2, with D possibly TRBD2 on 6 matching bases. V was clipped by 3 bases and J by 3 bases, with 11 bases between them. The germline V gene has CDR1 SEHNR and CDR2 FQNEAQ (reference sequence). The length of the CDR3 is 15 residues. The CDR3 DNA follows: TGTGCCAGCAGCTTGGCGGGACCGGACACCGGGGAGCTGTTTTTT. Protein: CASSLAGPDTGELFF.

The chain couples TRBV2 to TRBJ2-2, with 12 bases identical to TRBD1. In germline, CDR1 is SNHLY, CDR2 FYNNEI. The V gene end was trimmed by 5 bases and the J gene end by 2 bases; junction bases not matched to a gene: 6. CDR3 length: 17 residues. CDR3 nucleotide sequence: TGTGCCAGCAGTTTGCCGGGACAGGGGGCCAACACCGGGGAGCTGTTTTTT. Its protein is CASSLPGQGANTGELFF.

This chain links TRBV9 with TRBJ1-3; the match to TRBD1 covers 7 bases. This CDR3 is 16 amino acids long. V shed 4 bases and J 0 bases; nucleotides not matched to a gene: 7. Germline assignment: CDR1 SGDLS and CDR2 YYNGEE. The chain's CDR3 is CASSTNRGSSGNTIYF. CDR3 DNA: TGTGCCAGCAGCACAAACAGGGGTAGCTCTGGAAACACCATATATTTT.

CDR3 in amino acids: CAISEATGIGQPQHF. CDR3 bases: TGTGCCATCAGTGAGGCCACAGGGATCGGTCAGCCCCAGCATTTT. The J gene is TRBJ1-5, the V gene TRBV10-3, with D perhaps matching TRBD1 (6 bases). V was clipped by 2 bases and J by 6 bases, with 14 bases between them. Germline lookup yields CDR1 ENHRY and CDR2 SYGVKD. The CDR3 is 15 residues long.

The chain joins TRBV7-9 to TRBJ2-7; TRBD2 is a possible D gene (5 bases). Germline assignment: CDR1 SEHNR and CDR2 FQNEAQ (reference sequence). The length of the CDR3 is 15 residues. V was cut by 1 base and J by 1 base, with 11 bases left in between. Written as DNA, the CDR3 is TGTGCCAGCAGCTTAGAAGTGGGAGTGTCCTACGAGCAGTACTTC. As protein: CASSLEVGVSYEQYF.

The rearrangement uses TRBV5-5 and TRBJ1-5; 8 nucleotides align to TRBD1. There are 15 residues in the CDR3. Germline V gene lookup returns CDR1 SGHKS and CDR2 YYEKEE (reference sequence). V lost 3 bases and J lost 3; bases outside the gene matches: 5. The CDR3 protein is CASSSGQAPNQPQHF. CDR3 coding DNA: TGTGCCAGCAGCTCGGGACAGGCTCCCAATCAGCCCCAGCATTTT.

The V call is TRBV11-2, the J call TRBJ1-6; 8 bases line up with TRBD1. Per the germline V gene, CDR1 is SGHAT and CDR2 is FQNNGV. Germline trimming cut 0 bases from V and 9 bases from J; bases unmatched to any gene: 7. The CDR3 totals 16 residues. The CDR3 nucleotides are TGTGCCAGCAGCTTAGAGCAGGGGGCTTTAATTTCACCCCTCCACTTT. Its translation: CASSLEQGALISPLHF.

The chain couples TRBV7-2 to TRBJ1-5; possible D gene TRBD1, 6 bases. V was shortened by 2 bases and J by 4 bases, with 9 bases between the two germline ends. CDR3 length equals 14 residues. CDR1 is SGHTA, CDR2 FQGNSA, per germline. CDR3 sequence: CASSLFQGNQPQHF. The CDR3 region has the DNA TGTGCCAGCAGCTTATTCCAGGGGAATCAGCCCCAGCATTTT.

CDR3 nucleotides: TGTGCCAGCAGTGGGGCGGGGGCATTGATGTATGAGCAGTTCTTC. Translating gives CASSGAGALMYEQFF. V and J are TRBV5-6 and TRBJ2-1; possibly TRBD2 for D (7 bases). This CDR3 region has 15 residues. Trimming removed 5 bases at V and 8 bases at J, with 20 bases between. Germline CDR1 is SGHDT and CDR2 is YYEEEE.

The chain links TRBV7-2 to TRBJ1-3; D is undetermined. The CDR3 totals 15 residues. Germline assignment: CDR1 SGHTA and CDR2 FQGNSA. Between the trimmed V and J ends, which lost 1 base and 0 bases, there was a span of 7 bases. This CDR3 reads CASSLVPSSGNTIYF. The CDR3 DNA is TGTGCCAGCAGCTTAGTTCCGAGCTCTGGAAACACCATATATTTT.

The chain combines TRBV4-2 with TRBJ1-4; D is undetermined. This CDR3 contains 15 residues. The V gene lost 2 bases and the J gene lost 7 bases, with 14 bases spanning the gap. CDR1 and CDR2 from the germline V gene are LGHNA and YNFKEQ. The CDR3, as DNA: TGTGCCAGCAGCCAACCGGGAGGTCGGAGTGAAAAACTGTTTTTT. Amino acids: CASSQPGGRSEKLFF.

Only one count was recorded for this clone. The V and J genes are TRBV27 and TRBJ1-2; the D is unclear. Germline V CDR1 and CDR2: MNHEY, SMNVEV (reference sequence). The V end lost 7 bases, the J end lost 5 bases, and 14 bases lay between the germline ends. This CDR3 comprises 13 residues. The CDR3 reads CASKQGGQYGYTF. The DNA for the CDR3 is TGTGCCAGCAAGCAAGGCGGCCAGTATGGCTACACCTTC.